Listed below are T cell receptor beta chains from one sample, sequenced in a study of identifying expanded T cells in peripheral blood. Some clones are missing from TCRdb's copy, which holds only in-frame ones; the method was immunoSEQ multiplex PCR. This sample yields about 85,000 clones, of which roughly 91% are seen a single time; around 17% belongs to the top ten. Sequencing was performed on blood. The receptors here all came from a person aged 18 to 75 in good health. The CDR3 runs from the conserved cysteine through the conserved F or W. D genes are given only for firm matches. Clone sizes are given selectively: once, few, many, or a class where the clone is expanded.

>15|NA|TRBV7-2|TRBD2|TRBJ2-4
TGTGCCAGCAGTCTGCAGCGGGGGGAGGCGAACATTCAGTACTTC
CASSLQRGEANIQYF
>17|NA|TRBV5-4|NA|TRBJ2-5
TGTGCCAGCAGCTTGGCCTCACAGGGCGGCGCAGGAGAGACCCAGTACTTC
CASSLASQGGAGETQYF
>19|few|TRBV7-8|TRBD1|TRBJ1-2
TGTGCCAGCAGCTCATCGCCCGGACAGGGGGCGCGTCCGAAATATGGCTACACCTTC
CASSSSPGQGARPKYGYTF
>13|NA|TRBV4-2|NA|TRBJ1-6
TGTGCCAGCAGGGGAGGGCATAATTCACCCCTCCACTTT
CASRGGHNSPLHF
>16|NA|TRBV6-6|TRBD1|TRBJ2-1
TGTGCCAGCAGTTCCTTGGGGACAGGGGGTTACAATGAGCAGTTCTTC
CASSSLGTGGYNEQFF
>13|NA|TRBV30|TRBD1|TRBJ1-4
TGTGCCTCGAACAGGGGGCGGGATGAAAAACTGTTTTTT
CASNRGRDEKLFF
>14|few|TRBV7-9|NA|TRBJ2-7
TGTGCCAGCAGCGGTAGGGACACCGGCTACGAGCAGTACTTC
CASSGRDTGYEQYF
>14|NA|TRBV18|NA|TRBJ2-1
TGTGCCAGCTCACGAGCGACTAGTGCTGATGAGCAGTTCTTC
CASSRATSADEQFF
>15|once|TRBV18|TRBD1|TRBJ2-7
TGTGCCAGCTCACCAGGACAGGGAATCTCCTACGAGCAGTACTTC
CASSPGQGISYEQYF
>11|NA|TRBV2|NA|TRBJ2-3
TGTGCCAGCGGGCTCACAGATACGCAGTATTTT
CASGLTDTQYF
>15|NA|TRBV5-1|TRBD1|TRBJ1-2
TGCGCCAGCAGCTCGGTGGACAGGGTGGGCTATGGCTACACCTTC
CASSSVDRVGYGYTF
>14|NA|TRBV7-9|NA|TRBJ2-7
TGTGCCAGCAGCTCTGAACCTGCAGAGAACGAGCAGTACTTC
CASSSEPAENEQYF
>13|few|TRBV14|NA|TRBJ1-1
TGTGCCAGCAACAAAGGGGGGAACACTGAAGCTTTCTTT
CASNKGGNTEAFF
>13|NA|TRBV19|NA|TRBJ1-1
TGTGCCAGTAGTACGACCGGGTACACTGAAGCTTTCTTT
CASSTTGYTEAFF
>16|NA|TRBV5-1|NA|TRBJ2-3
TGCGCCAGCAGCTGGGGAAGTGGACGGGACACAGATACGCAGTATTTT
CASSWGSGRDTDTQYF
>15|NA|TRBV19|NA|TRBJ1-6
TGTGCCAGTAGTATACCCATTTGGGGGAATTCACCCCTCCACTTT
CASSIPIWGNSPLHF
>14|NA|TRBV29-1|NA|TRBJ2-1
TGCAGCGTTGACGCCGGAAGCTCCTACAATGAGCAGTTCTTC
CSVDAGSSYNEQFF
>14|NA|TRBV25-1|NA|TRBJ2-7
TGTGCCAGCAGTGTAGGATCCGTCCTAGACGAGCAGTACTTC
CASSVGSVLDEQYF
>17|once|TRBV7-9|NA|TRBJ2-2
TGTGCCAGCAGCTCCCGCGTGGGGACTGCCTACACCGGGGAGCTGTTTTTT
CASSSRVGTAYTGELFF
>13|NA|TRBV19|NA|TRBJ1-1
TGTGCCACCTTTTCGGGGCATGGCACTGAAGCTTTCTTT
CATFSGHGTEAFF
>11|NA|TRBV20-1|NA|TRBJ1-1
TGCAGTGCTAGTCCAGTCACTGAAGCTTTCTTT
CSASPVTEAFF
>10|NA|TRBV20-1|NA|TRBJ2-1
TGCAGTGCCAAAGGGTATGAGCAGTTCTTC
CSAKGYEQFF
>13|NA|TRBV7-9|NA|TRBJ2-1
TGTGCCAGCAGCTTAGGATCCTACAATGAGCAGTTCTTC
CASSLGSYNEQFF
>13|NA|TRBV28|NA|TRBJ1-5
TGTGCCAGCAGCACACCTTTGGGTCAGCCCCAGCATTTT
CASSTPLGQPQHF
>15|NA|TRBV30|NA|TRBJ1-5
TGTGCCTGGAGTGTACAGGGCGGGAGCAATCAGCCCCAGCATTTT
CAWSVQGGSNQPQHF
>15|NA|TRBV27|NA|TRBJ1-6
TGTGCCAGCAGTTTAGAGGGTGCCTATAATTCACCCCTCCACTTT
CASSLEGAYNSPLHF
>15|NA|TRBV7-2|NA|TRBJ2-1
TGTGCCAGCAGCCCCGGGGGTCTCCCCTACAATGAGCAGTTCTTC
CASSPGGLPYNEQFF
>14|once|TRBV11-2|NA|TRBJ2-1
TGTGCCAGCAGCCCTAGGGTCCTCTACAATGAGCAGTTCTTC
CASSPRVLYNEQFF
>16|once|TRBV6-1|TRBD2|TRBJ2-3
TGTGCCAGCAGTGAACGCGGGGGAAGTAGCACAGATACGCAGTATTTT
CASSERGGSSTDTQYF
>16|NA|TRBV11-2|NA|TRBJ1-1
TGTGCCAGCAGCCCGGCAACTGGGACTGAGGGCACTGAAGCTTTCTTT
CASSPATGTEGTEAFF
>15|NA|TRBV11-2|NA|TRBJ2-5
TGTGCCAGCAGAGAGGCCCCTGGGAGCCAAGAGACCCAGTACTTC
CASREAPGSQETQYF
>17|NA|TRBV1|NA|TRBJ2-1
TGCACCAGCAGCCCAGGACGAGGGGGTCACGCGTCAGGTGAGCAGTTCTTC
CTSSPGRGGHASGEQFF
>15|NA|TRBV7-7|TRBD2|TRBJ2-2
TGTGCCAGCAGCCCCACGGGACTAGTGGCCGGGGAGCTGTTTTTT
CASSPTGLVAGELFF
>13|NA|TRBV6-6|TRBD1|TRBJ1-2
TGTGCCAGCACTAATGGACAGGCACAGGAGTACACCTTC
CASTNGQAQEYTF
>14|few|TRBV5-1|NA|TRBJ1-1
TGCGCCAGCAGATATCAGGGTTCTAACGATGAAGCTTTCTTT
CASRYQGSNDEAFF
>18|NA|TRBV11-2|TRBD2|TRBJ2-7
TGTGCCAGCAGCTTACAGCACCACGATAGCGGGGGGGCCTACGAGCAGTACTTC
CASSLQHHDSGGAYEQYF
>11|NA|TRBV2|NA|TRBJ2-2
TGTGCCAGCACCAACACCGGGGAGCTGTTTTTT
CASTNTGELFF
>15|NA|TRBV5-4|TRBD1|TRBJ1-6
TGTGCCAGCAGCGAGATGACAGGGGGCGAATCACCCCTCCACTTT
CASSEMTGGESPLHF